This TCR beta chain is drawn from a study of T-cell reconstitution after alpha-beta-depleted transplantation in children. Construction of the TCRbeta library involved unique molecular identifiers. TCRdb fed the PCR reads into MiXCR, producing one record per CDR3 protein. The table records around 440,000 distinct CDR3 sequences, roughly 10% of them present only once. Trimming removed 4 bases from V and 8 bases from J; junction bases left unmatched: 0. The length of the CDR3 is 12 residues. CDR1 is SQVTM and CDR2 is ANQGSEA in the germline V gene. The source material was PBMCs, sampled before TCRalphabeta/CD19-depleted stem cell transplant. This sequence was found in a child aged 2 to 10 with inherited bone marrow failure, due to receive a stem cell transplant. The V call is TRBV29-1, the J call TRBJ2-1, with TRBD2 matching over 12 bases. The CDR3 DNA reads TGCAGCGTTGGACTAGCGGGAGATGAGCAGTTCTTC. It encodes CSVGLAGDEQFF.